The 22 T cell receptor beta chains in this list originate from one sample, sequenced in a study of T cell repertoires in cytomegalovirus infection. MiXCR, run by TCRdb on the reads, gives a single entry per CDR3 protein. The repertoire holds approximately 120,000 distinct CDR3 sequences, with 29% as singletons. Their antigens remain unidentified. The sample consisted of CD8+ T cells from cultured PBMCs, taken from culture after CMV antigen stimulation. These receptors were obtained from a human donor in good health (CMV status not recorded). Some clones in this sample may be carry-over from other donors' samples.

This chain uses TRBV29-1 with TRBJ1-1, with D unresolved. Between the trimmed V and J ends, which lost 5 bases and 5 bases, there was a span of 9 bases. The CDR3 contains 11 residues. Germline lookup yields CDR1 SQVTM and CDR2 ANQGSEA. The chain's CDR3 is CSVRRKTEAFF. The CDR3, as DNA: TGCAGCGTTAGAAGGAAGACTGAAGCTTTCTTT.

This clonotype came up a few times. This chain uses TRBV6-2 or TRBV6-3 with TRBJ2-6; no firm D call. The germline V gene encodes CDR1 MNHEY and CDR2 SVGEGT. Trimming took 4 bases from V and 3 from J, leaving 7 bases between them. CDR3 length equals 14 residues. CDR3 in DNA: TGTGCCAGCAGTTGGGGATTTGGGGCCAACGTCCTGACTTTC. Its translation: CASSWGFGANVLTF.

The sample holds many counts of this clonotype. The V gene is TRBV7-6, the J gene TRBJ2-7; 7 positions agree with TRBD1. This CDR3 has 16 amino acids. With V trimmed by 5 bases and J by 0 bases, 10 bases remained unmatched. In germline, CDR1 is SGHVS, CDR2 FNYEAQ. The CDR3 nucleotides are TGTGCCAGCAGCCGTCCCCGGGACAGCAGCTCCTACGAGCAGTACTTC. This encodes CASSRPRDSSSYEQYF. Using reference TRBV7-6 and TRBJ2-7 for the parts outside the CDR3, the full variable domain is GAGVSQSPRYKVTKRGQDVALRCDPISGHVSLYWYRQALGQGPEFLTYFNYEAQQDKSGLPNDRFSAERPEGSISTLTIQRTEQRDSAMYRCASSRPRDSSSYEQYFGPGTRLTVT.

Concerning this clonotype: Mismatch with germline at one junction end may stem from a read error. V is TRBV7-2 and J is TRBJ2-1; no reliable D call. The CDR3 runs to 15 residues. Germline lookup yields CDR1 SGHTA and CDR2 FQGNSA. In DNA form, the CDR3 reads TGTGCCAACAGCTTTTGGGCCGAAGCGTGGAATGAGCAGTTCTTC. It yields the protein CANSFWAEAWNEQFF. Full variable domain (outside the CDR3, taken from reference TRBV7-2 and TRBJ2-1): GAGVSQSPSNKVTEKGKDVELRCDPISGHTALYWYRQSLGQGLEFLIYFQGNSAPDKSGLPSDRFSAERTGGSVSTLTIQRTQQEDSAVYLCANSFWAEAWNEQFFGPGTRLTVL.

This clonotype was picked up a small number of times. The chain recombines TRBV19 with TRBJ1-5, with D possibly TRBD1 on 5 matching bases. V was cut by 6 bases and J by 1 base, with 13 bases left in between. The CDR3 has 15 amino acids. CDR1 and CDR2 (germline): LNHDA, SQIVND (reference sequence). The DNA of the CDR3 is TGTGCCAGTAGCGACTATGAGGGGAGCAATCAGCCCCAGCATTTT. As protein: CASSDYEGSNQPQHF.

This clonotype was counted many times. V and J are TRBV7-8 and TRBJ1-1; D not resolved. The CDR3 runs 14 residues. Trimming pared 5 bases from V and 1 base from J, leaving 11 bases between. Germline assignment: CDR1 SGHVS and CDR2 FQNEAQ. CDR3 sequence reads: CASSPRRWNTEAFF. CDR3 bases: TGTGCCAGCAGCCCCAGGAGGTGGAACACTGAAGCTTTCTTT. Looking up the rest from reference TRBV7-8 and TRBJ1-1 gives the full variable domain: GAGVSQSPRYKVAKRGQDVALRCDPISGHVSLFWYQQALGQGPEFLTYFQNEAQLDKSGLPSDRFFAERPEGSVSTLKIQRTQQEDSAVYLCASSPRRWNTEAFFGQGTRLTVV.

This clonotype came up once. The chain couples TRBV2 to TRBJ2-3; the match to TRBD2 covers 8 bases. This CDR3 region has 16 residues. The germline CDR1 and CDR2 sequences are SNHLY and FYNNEI. The ends lost 1 base at V and 4 bases at J; junction bases unmatched: 7. The CDR3 nucleotides read TGTGCCAGCAGTGAAGAGGAGCGGGGGATAGCAGATACGCAGTATTTT. Translation: CASSEEERGIADTQYF.

This clonotype was seen ten or more times. This chain connects TRBV28 to TRBJ1-5; no reliable D call. The V end lost 7 bases, the J end lost 3 bases, and 13 bases lay between the germline ends. This CDR3 has 14 amino acids. In germline, CDR1 is MDHEN, CDR2 SYDVKM. The CDR3 coding sequence is TGTGCCAGCAACCCGGGTCCTCCCAATCAGCCCCAGCATTTT. It is translated as CASNPGPPNQPQHF.

This clonotype was observed a few times. This chain uses TRBV19 with TRBJ1-2; D is unclear. Per the germline V gene, CDR1 is LNHDA and CDR2 is SQIVND (reference sequence). The CDR3 contains 15 residues. V lost 8 bases and J 4 bases, leaving 20 bases between the germline ends. The CDR3 bases are TGTGCCAGTCGGCCGGCGCAACGGGCTATCTATGGCTACACCTTC. Translating gives CASRPAQRAIYGYTF.

The rearrangement links TRBV12-3 or TRBV12-4 to TRBJ2-6; D remains unclear. With 3 bases removed from V and 2 bases from J, the gap between germline ends came to 8 bases. The CDR3 is 15 amino acids. The CDR3 here is CASSFPLPGANVLTF. Written as DNA, the CDR3 is TGTGCCAGCAGTTTCCCCCTCCCTGGGGCCAACGTCCTGACTTTC.

V and J are TRBV28 and TRBJ1-1; no clear D gene. Trimming removed 3 bases from V and 2 bases from J, with 10 bases in between. The CDR3 runs to 14 residues. Germline loops: CDR1 MDHEN, CDR2 SYDVKM. CDR3 amino acids: CASSFGELNTEAFF. The CDR3 region has the DNA TGTGCCAGCAGTTTTGGGGAGCTAAACACTGAAGCTTTCTTT.

V gene TRBV9 combines with J gene TRBJ2-6; D might be TRBD1 (5 bases). This CDR3 comprises 16 residues. Germline values: CDR1 SGDLS, CDR2 YYNGEE. V was pared by 0 bases and J by 0 bases, with 7 bases between. The CDR3 reads CASSVAQGSGANVLTF. DNA for the CDR3: TGTGCCAGCAGCGTAGCCCAGGGCTCTGGGGCCAACGTCCTGACTTTC.

As concerns this clonotype: Germline is not matched at one junction end, which may reflect a read error. The CDR3 region is CASSQAGGAGNEQFF. CDR3 DNA sequence: TGTGCCAGCAGCCAAGCCGGGGGGGCGGGTAATGAGCAGTTCTTC. The rearrangement links TRBV4-1 to TRBJ2-1; 8 bases are shared with TRBD2. Per the germline V gene, CDR1 is MGHRA and CDR2 is YSYEKL. The length of the CDR3 is 15 residues.

The chain uses TRBV7-8 and TRBJ2-3, with D perhaps TRBD2 (5 bases). Trimming took off 4 bases at V and 2 bases at J, with 7 bases between the two ends. The CDR3 covers 13 residues. CDR1 and CDR2 (germline): SGHVS, FQNEAQ. CDR3: CASSSTNTDTQYF. CDR3 sequence (DNA): TGTGCCAGCAGCTCGACTAACACAGATACGCAGTATTTT.

The chain carries TRBV20-1 and TRBJ2-7, with D perhaps matching TRBD1 or TRBD2 (6 bases each). CDR1 is DFQATT and CDR2 is SNEGSKA in the germline V gene (reference sequence). This CDR3 comprises 13 residues. Trimming pared 5 bases from V and 6 bases from J, leaving 17 bases between. CDR3 residues: CSAHGGGLIEQYF. CDR3 DNA: TGCAGTGCTCACGGGGGCGGGCTGATCGAGCAGTACTTC.

The V gene is TRBV12-3 or TRBV12-4, the J gene TRBJ2-3; 8 positions match TRBD2. V gave up 2 bases and J gave up 2 bases; unmatched junction bases: 3. The CDR3 runs to 15 residues. The CDR3 DNA follows: TGTGCCAGCAGTTTATTTAGCGGGACCACAGATACGCAGTATTTT. Translation: CASSLFSGTTDTQYF.

This clonotype was counted only a few times. The chain recombines TRBV4-2 with TRBJ1-1, with 8 bases lining up with TRBD1. The J segment lost 0 bases and the V segment lost 10 bases, leaving 7 bases of the junction unmatched. The CDR3 loop spans 14 amino acids. Germline assignment: CDR1 LGHNA and CDR2 YNFKEQ. Here the CDR3 reads CATGAGQVNTEAFF. CDR3 nucleotide sequence: TGTGCCACGGGCGCGGGACAGGTGAACACTGAAGCTTTCTTT.

The chain has TRBV9 and TRBJ1-1, with D perhaps matching TRBD1 (6 bases). This CDR3 has 16 amino acids. Trimming pared 4 bases from V and 0 bases from J, leaving 16 bases between. In germline, CDR1 is SGDLS, CDR2 YYNGEE. The CDR3, as DNA: TGTGCCAGCAGCACCCGGACAGACGGATTGAACACTGAAGCTTTCTTT. Protein: CASSTRTDGLNTEAFF.

This clonotype was seen at least ten times. This rearrangement joins TRBV9 to TRBJ2-2, with D possibly called TRBD1 or TRBD2 (6 bases each). With 3 bases removed from V and 2 bases from J, the gap between germline ends came to 26 bases. Germline values: CDR1 SGDLS, CDR2 YYNGEE. The CDR3 is 20 amino acids. The CDR3, as DNA: TGTGCCAGCAGCGCCGGTACCGGAAACTGGGGGGCCGCAAACACCGGGGAGCTGTTTTTT. Protein product: CASSAGTGNWGAANTGELFF.

This CDR3 is CASTPFGGGHNEQFF. CDR3 in DNA: TGTGCCAGTACCCCTTTTGGGGGGGGCCACAATGAGCAGTTCTTC. The gene calls are TRBV19 and TRBJ2-1; weak D call: TRBD2 (7 bases). CDR3 length: 15 amino acids. Germline V gives CDR1 LNHDA, CDR2 SQIVND (reference sequence). V lost 7 bases to trimming and J lost 5 bases, with 18 bases between them.

CDR3 sequence reads: CSARDRGGHSTTNEKLFF. The CDR3 DNA is TGCAGTGCTAGAGATCGAGGGGGACACTCAACAACTAATGAAAAACTGTTTTTT. The chain couples TRBV20-1 to TRBJ1-4; TRBD1 might be the D (6 bases). CDR3 length equals 18 residues. V lost 0 bases, J lost 0 bases, and 17 bases lay in between. The germline V gene has CDR1 DFQATT and CDR2 SNEGSKA (reference sequence).

This clonotype has ten or more counts. V is TRBV19 and J is TRBJ2-7, with D possibly being TRBD1 (6 bases). V was clipped by 5 bases and J by 2 bases, with 16 bases between them. The CDR3 is made up of 15 amino acids. Per germline, CDR1 LNHDA and CDR2 SQIVND (reference sequence). This CDR3 reads CASSLGQTIPYEQYF. The CDR3 DNA sequence: TGTGCCAGTAGTTTAGGACAGACAATTCCCTACGAGCAGTACTTC.